These 17 T cell receptor beta chains were all obtained from the same sample, sequenced in a study of blood T cell repertoires in COVID-19. The repertoire was sequenced with immunoSEQ multiplex PCR; TCRdb's copy has only in-frame clones and lacks some. The repertoire holds 30,000 to 45,000 clones, with about 88% as singletons. The sequencing sample was made of peripheral blood. These receptors were taken from a man in his fifties or sixties with active COVID-19.

The table lists this clone with a few counts. This sequence joins TRBV29-1 and TRBJ2-2, with 12 positions matching TRBD2. The CDR3 consists of 16 residues. After removal of 6 bases from V and 4 bases from J, the junction contained 9 bases not matched to a gene. Germline-derived CDR1 and CDR2 are SQVTM and ANQGSEA. The CDR3: CSVGTSGSGRTGELFF. The CDR3 coding sequence is TGCAGCGTAGGGACTAGCGGGTCGGGTCGCACCGGGGAGCTGTTTTTT.

The V and J genes are TRBV4-1 and TRBJ2-7, with 10 bases identical to TRBD2. CDR1 and CDR2 from the germline V gene are MGHRA and YSYEKL. V shed 3 bases and J 2 bases; nucleotides not matched to a gene: 10. The CDR3 has 17 residues. Here the CDR3 reads CASSHYLAGVGAYEQYF. DNA for the CDR3: TGCGCCAGCAGCCATTACCTAGCGGGAGTAGGCGCCTACGAGCAGTACTTC.

The V gene is TRBV7-3, the J gene TRBJ2-7, with TRBD2 as a possible D gene (5 bases). Trimming removed 3 bases from V and 3 bases from J, with 15 bases in between. Germline CDR1 is SGHTA and CDR2 is FQGTGA. CDR3 size: 15 residues. Here the CDR3 DNA reads TGTGCCAGCAGCTTCGGACTTTCCGAAGACTACGAGCAGTACTTC. It encodes CASSFGLSEDYEQYF.

The V gene is TRBV3-1 (or the pseudogene TRBV3-2), the J gene TRBJ2-7, with 7 bases lining up with TRBD1. The V gene end was trimmed by 3 bases and the J gene end by 0 bases; junction bases not matched to a gene: 5. CDR1 is LGHDT, CDR2 YNNKEL, per germline (reference sequence). The length of the CDR3 is 15 residues. CDR3 nucleotides: TGTGCCAGCAGCCAGGGACAGTATGGCTCCTACGAGCAGTACTTC. This sequence encodes CASSQGQYGSYEQYF.

The chain couples TRBV28 to TRBJ2-7, with D possibly matching TRBD1 (6 bases). The V gene lost 7 bases and the J gene lost 2 bases, with 15 bases spanning the gap. Looked up from germline, CDR1 is MDHEN and CDR2 is SYDVKM. The CDR3 has 14 amino acids. The CDR3 bases are TGTGCCAGCACCCCTCCGGACAGTGCCTACGAGCAGTACTTC. Translating gives CASTPPDSAYEQYF.

This clone was counted between two and nine times. The rearrangement links TRBV5-1 to TRBJ2-3; a possible D gene is TRBD2 (5 bases). V lost 0 bases and J 1 base, leaving 15 bases between the germline ends. CDR3 length: 17 amino acids. Germline V gene data show CDR1 as SGHRS and CDR2 as YFSETQ. CDR3 loop: CASSLALSGPGTDTQYF. Here the CDR3 DNA reads TGCGCCAGCAGCTTGGCCCTGAGCGGCCCCGGCACAGATACGCAGTATTTT.

The CDR3 DNA is TGTGCCAGCAGTAGGGGAGGCGGCAACACCGGGGAGCTGTTTTTT. It is translated as CASSRGGGNTGELFF. V is TRBV3-1 (or the pseudogene TRBV3-2) and J is TRBJ2-2; D is possibly TRBD2 (6 bases). CDR1 and CDR2 (germline): LGHDT, YNNKEL (reference sequence). V shed 6 bases and J shed 2 bases, with 13 bases lying between them. The CDR3 extends over 15 amino acids.

The sample holds one count of this clone. This chain joins TRBV7-2 and TRBJ2-2; D unclear. The germline V gene encodes CDR1 SGHTA and CDR2 FQGNSA. V was shortened by 2 bases and J by 0 bases, with 10 bases between the two germline ends. The CDR3 sequence is 16 residues long. The CDR3 bases are TGTGCCAGCAGCTTAACTCTTCCATCGAACACCGGGGAGCTGTTTTTT. Protein sequence: CASSLTLPSNTGELFF.

This clone occurred a few times. The genes are TRBV9 and TRBJ2-2; D unclear. CDR3 size: 14 residues. Trimming took 0 bases from V and 1 from J, leaving 4 bases between them. Germline V gene data show CDR1 as SGDLS and CDR2 as YYNGEE. CDR3 in amino acids: CASSVDRNTGELFF. The CDR3 bases are TGTGCCAGCAGCGTAGATAGGAACACCGGGGAGCTGTTTTTT.

This clone came up a few times. The chain links TRBV3-1 (or the pseudogene TRBV3-2) to TRBJ2-1; 8 nucleotides align to TRBD2. The CDR3 totals 15 residues. The germline V gene has CDR1 LGHDT and CDR2 YNNKEL (reference sequence). V shed 4 bases, J shed 2 bases, and the junction held 4 bases outside the gene matches. Here the CDR3 reads CASSPSGRPYNEQFF. The CDR3 region has the DNA TGTGCCAGCAGCCCCAGCGGGAGACCCTACAATGAGCAGTTCTTC.

This chain links TRBV6-2 or TRBV6-3 with TRBJ1-4; D is unclear. Germline V gene lookup returns CDR1 MNHEY and CDR2 SVGEGT. The ends were cut back, 0 bases at V and 8 bases at J, with 4 bases in the middle. The CDR3 runs 12 residues. As DNA, the CDR3 is TGTGCCAGCAGTTACTCGACAGAAAAACTGTTTTTT. Its translation is CASSYSTEKLFF.

The J gene is TRBJ1-2, the V gene TRBV12-3 or TRBV12-4, with D perhaps TRBD1 (6 bases). The CDR3 has 13 amino acids. With 7 bases removed from V and 8 bases from J, the gap between germline ends came to 17 bases. The CDR3 loop reads CASNSGGPGGYTF. The CDR3 DNA reads as TGTGCCAGCAATAGCGGGGGGCCGGGCGGCTACACCTTC.

This chain uses TRBV19 with TRBJ2-2; 8 nucleotides line up with TRBD2. The V gene end was trimmed by 1 base and the J gene end by 4 bases; junction bases not matched to a gene: 2. Germline-derived CDR1 and CDR2 are LNHDA and SQIVND (reference sequence). The CDR3 length is 15 residues. The CDR3 region has the DNA TGTGCCAGTAGTATAGGACTAGCGACCACCGGGGAGCTGTTTTTT. Protein: CASSIGLATTGELFF.

J is TRBJ2-3 and V is TRBV3-1 (or the pseudogene TRBV3-2); D is undetermined. CDR1 is LGHDT, CDR2 YNNKEL, per germline (reference sequence). V lost 0 bases and J lost 7, with 11 bases in between. The CDR3 runs to 14 residues. The CDR3: CASSQDPSAYTQYF. CDR3 nucleotide sequence: TGTGCCAGCAGCCAAGATCCTAGTGCTTATACGCAGTATTTT.

This clone was observed a single time. The rearrangement uses TRBV29-1 and TRBJ2-5, with 14 bases that match TRBD2. The germline CDR1 and CDR2 sequences are SQVTM and ANQGSEA. The CDR3 consists of 16 residues. V lost 6 bases and J lost 5; bases outside the gene matches: 11. CDR3: CSVTGTSGSSWETQYF. DNA for the CDR3: TGCAGCGTCACCGGGACTAGCGGGAGCAGCTGGGAGACCCAGTACTTC.

V usage is TRBV2 and J usage is TRBJ2-3; TRBD2 aligns across 13 bases. This CDR3 contains 18 residues. Per the germline V gene, CDR1 is SNHLY and CDR2 is FYNNEI. Germline trimming cut 4 bases from V and 0 bases from J; bases unmatched to any gene: 7. In nucleotides, the CDR3 is TGTGCCAGCAGTGTTGAGGCGGGACTAGCGGGAAGCACAGATACGCAGTATTTT. This codes for CASSVEAGLAGSTDTQYF.

The genes are TRBV18 and TRBJ2-1, with 10 bases matching TRBD1. In germline, CDR1 is KGHSH, CDR2 LQKENI. This CDR3 is 16 amino acids long. V lost 0 bases, J lost 4 bases, and 3 bases stayed unmatched. CDR3 loop: CASSPPGTGVYNEQFF. CDR3 bases: TGTGCCAGCTCACCACCCGGGACAGGGGTATACAATGAGCAGTTCTTC.